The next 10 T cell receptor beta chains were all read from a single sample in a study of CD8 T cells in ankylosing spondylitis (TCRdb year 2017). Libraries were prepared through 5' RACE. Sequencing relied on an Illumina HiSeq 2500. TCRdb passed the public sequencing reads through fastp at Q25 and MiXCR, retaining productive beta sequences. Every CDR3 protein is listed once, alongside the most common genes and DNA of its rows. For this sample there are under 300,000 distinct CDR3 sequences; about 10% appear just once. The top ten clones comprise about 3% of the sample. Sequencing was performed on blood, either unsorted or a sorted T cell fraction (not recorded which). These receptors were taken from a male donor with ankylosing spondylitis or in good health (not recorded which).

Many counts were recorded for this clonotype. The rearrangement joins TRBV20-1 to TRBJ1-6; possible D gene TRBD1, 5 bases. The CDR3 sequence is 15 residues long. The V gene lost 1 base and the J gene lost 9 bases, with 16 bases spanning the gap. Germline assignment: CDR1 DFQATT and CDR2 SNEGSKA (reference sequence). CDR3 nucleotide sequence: TGCAGTGCTAGAGCTCCGGGACCCGTAACTTCACCCCTCCACTTT. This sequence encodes CSARAPGPVTSPLHF.

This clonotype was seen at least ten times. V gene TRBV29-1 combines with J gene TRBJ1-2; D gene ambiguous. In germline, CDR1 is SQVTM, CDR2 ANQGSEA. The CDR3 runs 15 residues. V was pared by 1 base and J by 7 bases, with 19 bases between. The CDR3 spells CSVEVIEGFAAGYTF. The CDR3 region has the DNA TGCAGCGTTGAAGTTATAGAAGGCTTCGCAGCTGGCTACACCTTC.

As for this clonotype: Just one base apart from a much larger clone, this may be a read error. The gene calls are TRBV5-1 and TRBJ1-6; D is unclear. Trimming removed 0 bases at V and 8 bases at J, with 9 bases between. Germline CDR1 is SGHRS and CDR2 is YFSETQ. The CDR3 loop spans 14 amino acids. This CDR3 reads CASSLEDLYSPLHF. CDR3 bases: TGCGCCAGCAGCTTGGAAGACCTGTATTCACCCCTCCACTTT.

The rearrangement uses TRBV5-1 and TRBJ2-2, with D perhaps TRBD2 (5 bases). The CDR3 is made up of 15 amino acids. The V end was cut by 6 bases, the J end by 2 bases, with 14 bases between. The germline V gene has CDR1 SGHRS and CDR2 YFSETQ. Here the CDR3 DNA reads TGCGCCAGCAACTCTCCGGGATACAACACCGGGGAGCTGTTTTTT. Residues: CASNSPGYNTGELFF.

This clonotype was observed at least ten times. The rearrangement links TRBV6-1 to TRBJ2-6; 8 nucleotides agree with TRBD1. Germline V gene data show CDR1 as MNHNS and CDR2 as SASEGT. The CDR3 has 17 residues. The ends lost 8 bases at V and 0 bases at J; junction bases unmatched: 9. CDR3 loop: CASLSGTGPSGANVLTF. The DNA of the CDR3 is TGTGCCAGCTTATCCGGGACAGGTCCCTCTGGGGCCAACGTCCTGACTTTC.

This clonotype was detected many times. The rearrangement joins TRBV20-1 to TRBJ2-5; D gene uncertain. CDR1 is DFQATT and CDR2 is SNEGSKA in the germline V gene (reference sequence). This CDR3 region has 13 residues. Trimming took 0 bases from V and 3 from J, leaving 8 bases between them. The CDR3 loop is CSARDPAKETQYF. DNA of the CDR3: TGCAGTGCTAGAGACCCCGCCAAAGAGACCCAGTACTTC.

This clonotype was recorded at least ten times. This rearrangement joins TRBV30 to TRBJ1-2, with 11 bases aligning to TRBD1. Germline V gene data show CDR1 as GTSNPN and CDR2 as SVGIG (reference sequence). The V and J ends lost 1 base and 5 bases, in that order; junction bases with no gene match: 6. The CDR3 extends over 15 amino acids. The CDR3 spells CAWSADRGLGYGYTF. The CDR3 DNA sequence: TGTGCCTGGAGTGCGGACAGGGGGCTAGGGTATGGCTACACCTTC.

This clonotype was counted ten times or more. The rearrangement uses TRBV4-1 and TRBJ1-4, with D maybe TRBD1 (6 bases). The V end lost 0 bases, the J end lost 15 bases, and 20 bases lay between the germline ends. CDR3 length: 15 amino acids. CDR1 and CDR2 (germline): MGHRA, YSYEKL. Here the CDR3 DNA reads TGCGCCAGCAGCCAAGACAGCGGGACCCTCAGGGGATTGTTTTTT. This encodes CASSQDSGTLRGLFF.

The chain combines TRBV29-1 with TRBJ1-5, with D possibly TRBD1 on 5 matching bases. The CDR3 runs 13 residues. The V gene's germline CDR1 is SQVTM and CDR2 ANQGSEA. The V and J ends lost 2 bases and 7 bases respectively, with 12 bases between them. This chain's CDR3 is CSVELGGGQPQHF. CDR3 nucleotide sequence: TGCAGCGTTGAACTGGGGGGAGGACAGCCCCAGCATTTT.

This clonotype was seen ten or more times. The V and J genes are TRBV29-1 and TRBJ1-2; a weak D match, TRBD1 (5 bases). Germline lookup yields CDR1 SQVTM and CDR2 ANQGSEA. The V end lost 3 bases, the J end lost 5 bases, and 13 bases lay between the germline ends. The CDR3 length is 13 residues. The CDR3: CSVDAGTGYGYTF. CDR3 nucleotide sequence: TGCAGCGTTGATGCAGGGACGGGGTATGGCTACACCTTC.